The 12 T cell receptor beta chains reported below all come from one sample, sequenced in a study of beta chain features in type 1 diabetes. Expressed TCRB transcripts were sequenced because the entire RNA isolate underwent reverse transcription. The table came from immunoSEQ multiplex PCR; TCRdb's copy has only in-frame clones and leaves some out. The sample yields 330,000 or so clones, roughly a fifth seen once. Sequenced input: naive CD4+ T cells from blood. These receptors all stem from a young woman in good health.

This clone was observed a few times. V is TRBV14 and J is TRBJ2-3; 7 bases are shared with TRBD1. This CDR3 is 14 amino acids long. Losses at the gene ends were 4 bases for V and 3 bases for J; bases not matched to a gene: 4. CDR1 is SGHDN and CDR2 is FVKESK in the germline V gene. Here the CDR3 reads CASSRQGATDTQYF. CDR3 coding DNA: TGTGCCAGCAGCCGACAGGGAGCGACAGATACGCAGTATTTT.

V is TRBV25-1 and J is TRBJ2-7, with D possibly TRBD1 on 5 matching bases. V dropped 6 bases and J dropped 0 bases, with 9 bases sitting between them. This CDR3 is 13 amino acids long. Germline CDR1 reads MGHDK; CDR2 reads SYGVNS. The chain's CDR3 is CASSRVTSYEQYF. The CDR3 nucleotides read TGTGCCAGCAGCAGGGTCACCTCCTACGAGCAGTACTTC.

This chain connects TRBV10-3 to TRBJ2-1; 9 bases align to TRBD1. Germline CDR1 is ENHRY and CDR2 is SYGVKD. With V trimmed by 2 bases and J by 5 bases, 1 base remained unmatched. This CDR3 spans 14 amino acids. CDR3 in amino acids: CAISEGQGNNEQFF. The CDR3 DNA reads TGTGCCATCAGTGAGGGACAGGGGAACAATGAGCAGTTCTTC.

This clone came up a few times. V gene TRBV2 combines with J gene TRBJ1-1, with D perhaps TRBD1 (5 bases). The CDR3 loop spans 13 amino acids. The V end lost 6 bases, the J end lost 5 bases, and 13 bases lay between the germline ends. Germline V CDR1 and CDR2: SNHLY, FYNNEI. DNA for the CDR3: TGTGCCAGCAGGGTCCAGGGTAAAACTGAAGCTTTCTTT. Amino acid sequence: CASRVQGKTEAFF. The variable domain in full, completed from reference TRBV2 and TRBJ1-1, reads EPEVTQTPSHQVTQMGQEVILRCVPISNHLYFYWYRQILGQKVEFLVSFYNNEISEKSEIFDDQFSVERPDGSNFTLKIRSTKLEDSAMYFCASRVQGKTEAFFGQGTRLTVV.

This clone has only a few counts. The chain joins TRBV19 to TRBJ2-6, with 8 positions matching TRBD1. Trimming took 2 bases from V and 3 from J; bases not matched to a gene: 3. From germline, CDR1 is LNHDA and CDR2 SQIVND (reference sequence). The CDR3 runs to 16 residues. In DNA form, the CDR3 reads TGTGCCAGTAGTATAATCAGGGGGCTTGGGGCCAACGTCCTGACTTTC. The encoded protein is CASSIIRGLGANVLTF.

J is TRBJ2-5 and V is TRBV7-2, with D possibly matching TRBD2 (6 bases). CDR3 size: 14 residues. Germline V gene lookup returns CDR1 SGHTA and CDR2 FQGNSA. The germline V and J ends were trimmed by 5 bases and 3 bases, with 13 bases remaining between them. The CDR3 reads CASSPGTWKETQYF. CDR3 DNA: TGTGCCAGCAGCCCGGGGACTTGGAAAGAGACCCAGTACTTC. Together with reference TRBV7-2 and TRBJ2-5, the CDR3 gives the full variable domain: GAGVSQSPSNKVTEKGKDVELRCDPISGHTALYWYRQSLGQGLEFLIYFQGNSAPDKSGLPSDRFSAERTGGSVSTLTIQRTQQEDSAVYLCASSPGTWKETQYFGPGTRLLVL.

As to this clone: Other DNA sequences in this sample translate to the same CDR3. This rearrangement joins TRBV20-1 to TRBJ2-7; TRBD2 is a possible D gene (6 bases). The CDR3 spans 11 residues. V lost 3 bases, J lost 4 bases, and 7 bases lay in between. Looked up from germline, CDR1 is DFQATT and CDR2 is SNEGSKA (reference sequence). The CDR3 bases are TGCAGTGCTAGTCGGGAGTACGAGCAGTACTTC. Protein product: CSASREYEQYF.

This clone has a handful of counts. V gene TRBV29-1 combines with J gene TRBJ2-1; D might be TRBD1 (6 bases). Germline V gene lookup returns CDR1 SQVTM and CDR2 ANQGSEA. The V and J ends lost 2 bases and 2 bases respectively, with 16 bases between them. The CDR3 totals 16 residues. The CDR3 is CSVEFRTAKTYNEQFF. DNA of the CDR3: TGCAGCGTTGAATTTCGGACAGCAAAAACCTACAATGAGCAGTTCTTC.

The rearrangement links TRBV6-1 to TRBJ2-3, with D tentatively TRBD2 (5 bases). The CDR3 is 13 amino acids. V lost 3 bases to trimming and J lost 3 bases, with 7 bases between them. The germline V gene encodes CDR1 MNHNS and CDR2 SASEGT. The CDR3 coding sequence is TGTGCCAGCAGTGACCCGGGGACAGATACGCAGTATTTT. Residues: CASSDPGTDTQYF.

The CDR3 DNA follows: TGTGCCAGCAGCTACTTAGGAGGGTGGAGAAATAATGAGCAGTTCTTC. Translated, it gives CASSYLGGWRNNEQFF. The rearrangement uses TRBV11-1 and TRBJ2-1; weak D call: TRBD2 (6 bases). Germline V lookup: CDR1 SGHAT, CDR2 FQDESV (reference sequence). The CDR3 loop spans 16 amino acids. The V end was cut by 4 bases, the J end by 7 bases, with 20 bases between.

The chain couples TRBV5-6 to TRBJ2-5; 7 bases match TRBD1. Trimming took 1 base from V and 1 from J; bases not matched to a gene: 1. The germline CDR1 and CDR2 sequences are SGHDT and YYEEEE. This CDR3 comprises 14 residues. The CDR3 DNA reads TGTGCCAGCAGCTTGCGGGACAGCCAAGAGACCCAGTACTTC. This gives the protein CASSLRDSQETQYF.

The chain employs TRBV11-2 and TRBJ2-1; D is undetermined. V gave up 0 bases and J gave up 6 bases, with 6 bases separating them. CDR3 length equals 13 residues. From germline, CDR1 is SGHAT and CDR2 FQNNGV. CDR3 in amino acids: CASSLDWSNEQFF. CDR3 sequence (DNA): TGTGCCAGCAGCTTAGATTGGAGCAATGAGCAGTTCTTC.